A selection of T cell receptor beta chains follows, all from one sample in a study of blood T cell repertoires in COVID-19. The assay was immunoSEQ multiplex PCR, and TCRdb's table has in-frame clones only and misses some. The repertoire has about 360,000 clones, approximately 86% of them found once; the top ten carry 7.1%. The sample taken for sequencing was peripheral blood. Source of these receptors: a woman aged 60 to 75 with COVID-19, enrolled during active disease. The CDR3 runs from the conserved cysteine through the conserved F or W. Each record gives: V gene, clone size, J gene, D gene, CDR3 protein, CDR3 DNA. The D gene is left open where the match is weak. Only part of the rows carry a size: once, few, many, or a class if the clone is expanded.

TRBV19,.,TRBJ2-3,.,CASKQRGGTDTQYF,TGTGCCAGTAAGCAGAGAGGAGGCACAGATACGCAGTATTTT
TRBV7-6,.,TRBJ2-1,TRBD2,CASSLVIGGGALNEQFF,TGTGCCAGCAGCTTAGTTATCGGCGGGGGGGCCCTCAATGAGCAGTTCTTC
TRBV4-1,.,TRBJ2-7,.,CASSHAGGYEQYF,TGCGCCAGCAGCCATGCCGGGGGCTACGAGCAGTACTTC
TRBV3-1/TRBV3-2,.,TRBJ2-7,.,CASSPQPTGSYEQYF,TGTGCCAGCAGCCCTCAGCCTACGGGGTCCTACGAGCAGTACTTC
TRBV29-1,.,TRBJ2-7,TRBD1,CSVVGDRGLGGYEQYF,TGCAGCGTTGTCGGGGACAGGGGATTAGGAGGGTACGAGCAGTACTTC
TRBV9,.,TRBJ1-4,.,CASSVTGTNEKLFF,TGTGCCAGCAGCGTCACAGGAACTAATGAAAAACTGTTTTTT
TRBV12-5,few,TRBJ1-2,TRBD1,CASGDRGYGYTF,TGTGCTAGTGGCGACAGGGGCTATGGCTACACCTTC
TRBV29-1,.,TRBJ1-2,.,CSVGGHRGGVRNYGYTF,TGCAGCGTTGGTGGACATCGGGGAGGCGTACGGAACTATGGCTACACCTTC
TRBV7-3,.,TRBJ2-3,.,CASSSGRQGRDTQYF,TGTGCCAGCAGCAGCGGGAGACAGGGTCGAGATACGCAGTATTTT
TRBV2,once,TRBJ2-7,TRBD1,CATKDRMTYEQYF,TGTGCCACCAAGGACAGGATGACCTACGAGCAGTACTTC
TRBV11-2,.,TRBJ2-3,.,CASSPPLSGDTQYF,TGTGCCAGCAGCCCTCCCTTGAGCGGGGATACGCAGTATTTT
TRBV11-2,.,TRBJ1-2,.,CASSSLDFNLGGYGYTF,TGTGCCAGCAGCTCCCTGGATTTTAACCTCGGGGGCTATGGCTACACCTTC
TRBV6-2/TRBV6-3,.,TRBJ2-5,TRBD2,CASSLRGGIVETQYF,TGTGCCAGCAGCCTCCGGGGGGGCATTGTAGAGACCCAGTACTTC
TRBV6-4,.,TRBJ2-2,.,CASSDRQSNTGELFF,TGTGCCAGCAGTGACAGACAGTCGAACACCGGGGAGCTGTTTTTT
TRBV20-1,.,TRBJ1-2,TRBD1,CSASQRTGIGSNYGYTF,TGCAGTGCTAGTCAAAGGACAGGGATTGGGTCTAACTATGGCTACACCTTC
TRBV11-3,few,TRBJ1-1,TRBD1,CASSLTGANTEAFF,TGTGCCAGCAGCTTGACAGGGGCGAACACTGAAGCTTTCTTT
TRBV6-5,many,TRBJ2-7,TRBD2,CASSVGGGSSYEQYF,TGTGCCAGCAGCGTCGGGGGGGGAAGCTCCTACGAGCAGTACTTC
TRBV9,.,TRBJ2-6,TRBD1,CASSEGQINVLTF,TGTGCCAGCAGCGAGGGACAGATCAACGTCCTGACTTTC
TRBV12-5,.,TRBJ2-5,TRBD2,CASGPGTSGGGETQYF,TGTGCTAGTGGTCCGGGGACTAGCGGGGGGGGAGAGACCCAGTACTTC
TRBV6-5,.,TRBJ2-3,.,CASSYSGFSTDTQYF,TGTGCCAGCAGTTACTCGGGCTTTAGCACAGATACGCAGTATTTT
TRBV6-5,.,TRBJ2-3,TRBD1,CASRLGQATDTQYF,TGTGCCAGCAGACTCGGACAGGCAACAGATACGCAGTATTTT
TRBV7-8,.,TRBJ1-2,.,CASSRTATSDYTF,TGTGCCAGCAGCCGGACAGCAACTTCTGACTACACCTTC
TRBV12-3/TRBV12-4,.,TRBJ2-3,.,CASSLAGTDTQYF,TGTGCCAGCAGTTTGGCGGGCACAGATACGCAGTATTTT
TRBV7-2,.,TRBJ1-1,TRBD1,CASSKRQGNTEAFF,TGTGCCAGCAGCAAAAGACAGGGAAACACTGAAGCTTTCTTT
TRBV7-8,.,TRBJ1-4,.,CASSRGADNEKLFF,TGTGCCAGCAGCAGAGGAGCGGATAATGAAAAACTGTTTTTT
TRBV11-3,once,TRBJ2-3,.,CASSPHRATDTQYF,TGTGCCAGCAGCCCACACAGGGCCACAGATACGCAGTATTTT
TRBV13,.,TRBJ1-2,TRBD1,CASSATRDRANYGYTF,TGTGCCAGCAGCGCCACCAGGGACAGGGCTAACTATGGCTACACCTTC
TRBV5-6,few,TRBJ1-2,TRBD1,CASSFSVDREKDGYTF,TGTGCCAGCAGCTTTTCGGTCGACAGGGAGAAGGATGGCTACACCTTC
TRBV7-5,.,TRBJ1-6,.,CVRSLNGGSSYNSPLHF,TGTGTCAGAAGCTTAAATGGCGGTAGCTCCTATAATTCACCCCTCCACTTT
TRBV7-9,.,TRBJ2-5,.,CASSLSPTGRYQETQYF,TGTGCCAGCAGCTTATCCCCGACAGGGAGGTATCAAGAGACCCAGTACTTC
TRBV9,.,TRBJ2-3,TRBD1,CASSAGQGGSTDTQYF,TGTGCCAGCAGCGCTGGACAGGGGGGAAGCACAGATACGCAGTATTTT
TRBV19,.,TRBJ1-2,.,CASSAVSYGYTF,TGTGCCAGTAGCGCAGTGTCCTATGGCTACACCTTC
TRBV6-5,.,TRBJ2-1,.,CASSYTPSSYNEQFF,TGTGCCAGCAGTTACACCCCCAGCTCCTACAATGAGCAGTTCTTC
TRBV7-2,.,TRBJ1-5,.,CASSIPGNQPQHF,TGTGCCAGCAGCATCCCGGGGAATCAGCCCCAGCATTTT
TRBV18,.,TRBJ2-7,TRBD1,CASSPGDSSTYEQYF,TGTGCCAGCTCACCAGGGGACAGCTCCACCTACGAGCAGTACTTC
TRBV6-5,few,TRBJ2-7,TRBD2,CASSPSGGGYEQYF,TGTGCCAGCAGCCCCAGCGGGGGGGGCTACGAGCAGTACTTC
TRBV7-9,.,TRBJ1-4,TRBD1,CASSSDRGLSEKLFF,TGTGCCAGCAGTTCAGACAGGGGGCTGAGTGAAAAACTGTTTTTT
TRBV7-9,.,TRBJ1-2,TRBD1,CASTKQGIANYGYTF,TGTGCCAGCACCAAACAGGGGATAGCTAACTATGGCTACACCTTC
TRBV10-1,.,TRBJ1-6,.,CASSESSRLLLHF,TGCGCCAGCAGTGAGTCTAGCCGGCTTCTCCTCCACTTT
TRBV15,.,TRBJ1-3,.,CATSRPYSSGNTIYF,TGTGCCACCAGCAGACCTTACAGCTCTGGAAACACCATATATTTT
TRBV14,.,TRBJ1-1,.,CASSQLTGTMNTEAFF,TGTGCCAGCAGCCAACTTACCGGGACAATGAACACTGAAGCTTTCTTT
TRBV27,.,TRBJ1-2,.,CASSPTRENYGYTF,TGTGCCAGCAGCCCGACGAGGGAGAACTATGGCTACACCTTC
TRBV5-1,.,TRBJ1-1,TRBD1,CASSDRDSNTEAFF,TGCGCCAGCAGCGACCGGGACAGTAACACTGAAGCTTTCTTT
TRBV14,once,TRBJ1-5,.,CASSPEQGQPQHF,TGTGCCAGCAGCCCGGAACAGGGACAGCCCCAGCATTTT
TRBV30,.,TRBJ2-3,TRBD2,CAWSASGGTDTQYF,TGTGCCTGGAGTGCCAGCGGGGGGACAGATACGCAGTATTTT
TRBV4-1,.,TRBJ1-2,TRBD1,CASSQGPTDRGEGYTF,TGCGCCAGCAGCCAGGGACCCACGGACAGGGGGGAGGGCTACACCTTC
TRBV5-1,.,TRBJ1-2,TRBD1,CASSGTGNKNYGYTF,TGCGCCAGCAGCGGGACAGGGAATAAGAACTATGGCTACACCTTC
TRBV5-1,.,TRBJ1-1,.,CASSLMTHRDTEAFF,TGCGCCAGCAGCTTGATGACCCACCGGGACACTGAAGCTTTCTTT
TRBV6-5,.,TRBJ1-2,TRBD1,CASSRQGINYGYTF,TGTGCCAGCAGTAGACAGGGAATCAACTACGGCTACACCTTC
TRBV9,.,TRBJ1-2,.,CASSPTGFQGYTF,TGTGCCAGCAGCCCAACGGGGTTTCAGGGCTACACCTTC